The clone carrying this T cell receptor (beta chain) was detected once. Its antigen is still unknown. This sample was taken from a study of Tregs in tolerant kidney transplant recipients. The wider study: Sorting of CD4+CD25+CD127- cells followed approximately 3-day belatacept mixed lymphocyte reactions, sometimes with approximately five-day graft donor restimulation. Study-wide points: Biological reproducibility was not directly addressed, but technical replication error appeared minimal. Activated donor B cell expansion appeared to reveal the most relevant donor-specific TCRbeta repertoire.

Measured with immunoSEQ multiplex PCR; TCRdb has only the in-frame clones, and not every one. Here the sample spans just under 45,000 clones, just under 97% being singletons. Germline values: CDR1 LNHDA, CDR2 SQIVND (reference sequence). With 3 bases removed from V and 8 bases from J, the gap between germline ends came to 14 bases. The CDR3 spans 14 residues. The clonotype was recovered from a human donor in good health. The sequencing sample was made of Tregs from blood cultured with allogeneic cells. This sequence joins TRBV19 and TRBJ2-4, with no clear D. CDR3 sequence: CASSIWGSLDIQYF. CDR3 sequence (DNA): TGTGCCAGTAGTATTTGGGGATCTCTAGACATTCAGTACTTC.